These 10 T cell receptor beta chains were all obtained from the same sample, sequenced in a study of T cells after yellow fever vaccination. TCRdb redid the calling of the 5' RACE reads with MiXCR, one entry per CDR3 protein. The table has 500,000 to 650,000 distinct CDR3 sequences, roughly an eighth seen once. Sequenced here: PBMCs, sampled on the day of the yellow fever booster vaccination. Receptors originate from a man aged 25 to 45 who received the YFV17D yellow fever vaccine.

In its sample, this clonotype was seen a few times. CDR3 loop: CASRWGQERELFF. CDR3 DNA sequence: TGTGCCAGCAGGTGGGGACAGGAAAGGGAGCTGTTTTTT. V gene TRBV5-8 combines with J gene TRBJ2-2; 8 positions match TRBD1. V dropped 5 bases and J dropped 9; count of bases not matched to a gene: 6. Germline V gene sequence: CDR1 SGHTS, CDR2 YDEGEE. The length of the CDR3 is 13 residues.

This clonotype appeared a few times. The gene calls are TRBV5-4 and TRBJ1-2, with D maybe TRBD1 (5 bases). V was trimmed by 5 bases and J by 7 bases, leaving 18 bases between them. The CDR3 is made up of 14 amino acids. Per germline, CDR1 SGHNT and CDR2 YYREEE (reference sequence). Here the CDR3 DNA reads TGTGCCAGCAGTGGCCTCCAGGGCGCCTTTGGCTACACCTTC. This translates into CASSGLQGAFGYTF.

Concerning this clonotype itself: Given a much more abundant clone one base away, this may be a read error. The chain uses TRBV10-3 and TRBJ2-2; D gene ambiguous. This CDR3 is built from 10 residues. V gave up 8 bases and J gave up 4 bases, with 2 bases separating them. Germline CDR1 ENHRY, CDR2 SYGVKD. CDR3 coding DNA: TGTGCCATCGGCACCGGGGAGCTGTTTTTT. Amino acid sequence: CAIGTGELFF.

This clonotype was found a few times. This chain uses TRBV12-3 or TRBV12-4 with TRBJ1-6; D is uncertain. This CDR3 spans 13 amino acids. The V and J ends lost 3 bases and 10 bases respectively, with 10 bases between them. CDR3 DNA: TGTGCCAGCAGTTTGGGTCACGAGTCACCCCTCCACTTT. Its protein product is CASSLGHESPLHF.

This clonotype was picked up a small number of times. J is TRBJ2-2 and V is TRBV20-1; 8 bases line up with TRBD2. Germline V gene sequence: CDR1 DFQATT, CDR2 SNEGSKA (reference sequence). CDR3 length equals 11 residues. V lost 4 bases, J lost 9 bases, and 1 base stayed unmatched. CDR3 protein: CSAKRGWELFF. CDR3 sequence (DNA): TGCAGTGCTAAGCGGGGGTGGGAGCTGTTTTTT.

There are a few counts of this clonotype. The rearrangement uses TRBV20-1 and TRBJ2-3; 10 bases line up with TRBD2. After removal of 4 bases from V and 3 bases from J, the junction contained 7 bases not matched to a gene. The V gene's germline CDR1 is DFQATT and CDR2 SNEGSKA (reference sequence). This CDR3 has 15 residues. This chain's CDR3 is CSATPSSGSTDTQYF. In DNA, the CDR3 is TGCAGTGCTACACCATCTAGCGGGAGTACAGATACGCAGTATTTT.

This clonotype was picked up many times. J is TRBJ1-3 and V is TRBV29-1, with D unclear. V was shortened by 7 bases and J by 0 bases, with 13 bases between the two germline ends. Germline V lookup: CDR1 SQVTM, CDR2 ANQGSEA. The CDR3 extends over 14 amino acids. The CDR3 DNA reads as TGCAGCGGGCGGACGGGGAGCTCTGGAAACACCATATATTTT. Protein: CSGRTGSSGNTIYF.

Only a few counts were recorded for this clonotype. The gene calls are TRBV7-2 and TRBJ2-3, with 12 bases identical to TRBD2. This CDR3 comprises 16 residues. V shed 5 bases, J shed 3 bases, and the junction held 6 bases outside the gene matches. The V gene's germline CDR1 is SGHTA and CDR2 FQGNSA. CDR3: CASSHGLAGFTDTQYF. CDR3 nucleotides: TGTGCCAGCAGCCACGGACTAGCGGGATTTACAGATACGCAGTATTTT. Supplemented by reference TRBV7-2 and TRBJ2-3, the full variable domain reads GAGVSQSPSNKVTEKGKDVELRCDPISGHTALYWYRQSLGQGLEFLIYFQGNSAPDKSGLPSDRFSAERTGGSVSTLTIQRTQQEDSAVYLCASSHGLAGFTDTQYFGPGTRLTVL.

V gene TRBV6-1 combines with J gene TRBJ2-3, with 10 bases fitting TRBD2. J gave up 4 bases and V 4 bases, and 5 bases lay outside the gene matches. The germline V gene has CDR1 MNHNS and CDR2 SASEGT. The CDR3 runs 15 residues. This CDR3 reads CASSASGRAADTQYF. The CDR3 DNA reads as TGTGCCAGCAGTGCCAGCGGGAGGGCCGCAGATACGCAGTATTTT.

The CDR3 region is CASSPLPGNTIYF. The DNA of the CDR3 is TGTGCCAGCTCACCTCTCCCTGGAAACACCATATATTTT. This chain connects TRBV18 to TRBJ1-3, with D unclear. Germline V gives CDR1 KGHSH, CDR2 LQKENI. With 3 bases removed from V and 2 bases from J, the gap between germline ends came to 5 bases. The CDR3 runs 13 residues. Full variable domain (rest looked up from reference TRBV18 and TRBJ1-3): NAGVMQNPRHLVRRRGQEARLRCSPMKGHSHVYWYRQLPEEGLKFMVYLQKENIIDESGMPKERFSAEFPKEGPSILRIQQVVRGDSAAYFCASSPLPGNTIYFGEGSWLTVV.